The rows below give T cell receptor beta chains drawn from one sample of a study of CD8+CD57+ T cells in acquired aplastic anemia. TCRdb reprocessed the reads via MiXCR and lists one record per CDR3 protein. This table has 150,000 to 200,000 distinct CDR3 sequences, around three fifths appearing once. The specimen sequenced was sorted CD4+, CD8+, or CD8+CD57+ T cells (not recorded which) from PBMCs. The receptors come from a human donor with severe aplastic anemia or a healthy control (not recorded which). Both conserved end residues are part of each CDR3. D genes are given only for firm matches. Rows may omit the clone size; those that give it use once, few, many or a size class.

V gene	J gene	D gene	clone size	CDR3 DNA	CDR3 protein
TRBV20-1	TRBJ2-7	TRBD2	.	TGCAGTGCAGTCGGGGGGAAGCCCTACGAGCAGTACTTC	CSAVGGKPYEQYF
TRBV15	TRBJ2-1	.	.	TGTGCCACCAGACGCGGCTCCTACAATGAGCAGTTCTTC	CATRRGSYNEQFF
TRBV25-1	TRBJ2-7	TRBD1	.	TGTGCCAGCAGTGTACCCCTAGGACAGGGGCCGCACGAGCAGTACTTC	CASSVPLGQGPHEQYF
TRBV7-3	TRBJ2-7	TRBD1	.	TGTGCCAGCAGCGAGGGGGCCCCTCCCTACGAGCAGTACTTC	CASSEGAPPYEQYF
TRBV2	TRBJ2-7	.	.	TGTGCCAGCAGTGAAGGGGGGCTAAGCGAGCAGTACTTC	CASSEGGLSEQYF
TRBV20-1	TRBJ2-7	TRBD1	.	TGCAGTGCTCTGAGACAGGGTGGCGAGCAGTACTTC	CSALRQGGEQYF
TRBV14	TRBJ2-5	.	once	TGTGCCAGCAGCCAATACCCCGGGGAGACCCAGTACTTC	CASSQYPGETQYF
TRBV7-8	TRBJ1-1	TRBD1	.	TGTGCCAGCAGCTTAACAGGGGGCGGGGGTGAAGCTTTCTTT	CASSLTGGGGEAFF
TRBV20-1	TRBJ2-1	TRBD1	.	TGCAGCCGGGACAGCTCCTACAATGAGCAGTTCTTC	CSRDSSYNEQFF
TRBV7-6	TRBJ2-2	.	.	TGTGCCAGCACCGGGGATACCGGGGAGCTGTTTTTT	CASTGDTGELFF
TRBV20-1	TRBJ1-1	.	once	TGCAGTGCTAAGCCGGACGGCCTCGCGGGGAACATTGAAGCTTTCTTT	CSAKPDGLAGNIEAFF
TRBV2	TRBJ1-4	.	.	TGTGCCAGCAGTGAAGAGGCAAGTCAACTGTTTTTT	CASSEEASQLFF
TRBV5-1	TRBJ2-7	.	.	TGCGCCAGCAGCTTGGAATGGGGACACTACGAGCAGTGCTTC	CASSLEWGHYEQCF
TRBV7-8	TRBJ2-7	.	.	TGTGCCAGCAGCTTAGCGCGGCAGATTTCCTACGAGCAGTACTTC	CASSLARQISYEQYF
TRBV20-1	TRBJ1-4	.	once	TGCAGTGCTATGGTGGGTTGGGAAAAACTGTTTTTT	CSAMVGWEKLFF
TRBV6-4	TRBJ2-1	.	many	TGTGCCAGCAGTGACTCGATAGGAGTCCACAATGAGCAGTTCTTC	CASSDSIGVHNEQFF
TRBV5-1	TRBJ2-1	.	many	TGCGCCAGCAGCTTGGGTCAGGGGATAAATGAGCAGTTCTTC	CASSLGQGINEQFF
TRBV5-1	TRBJ2-5	TRBD2	.	TGCGCCAGCAGCCCCGCGGGACTAGCCAGAGAGACCCAGTACTTC	CASSPAGLARETQYF
TRBV10-3	TRBJ2-1	.	.	TGTGCCATCAGTGCCGGGAAAGCGGCCAATGAGCAGTTCTTC	CAISAGKAANEQFF
TRBV10-3	TRBJ2-7	.	.	TGTGCCATCAGTGAGTCGAGGGGCAGGCGAGCCTACGAGCAGTACTTC	CAISESRGRRAYEQYF
TRBV7-9	TRBJ2-3	TRBD2	few	TGCGCCAGCAGCCCAGCGGGGAATCTCACAGATACGCAGTATTTT	CASSPAGNLTDTQYF
TRBV24-1	TRBJ1-1	.	few	TGTGCCACCAGTGATCCAAGGGAGGACACTGAAGCTTTCTTT	CATSDPREDTEAFF
TRBV7-9	TRBJ1-1	.	.	TGTGCCAGCAGTGTCCTCAGGGAAGGGACTGAAGCTTTCTTT	CASSVLREGTEAFF
TRBV9	TRBJ2-1	TRBD1	many	TGTGCCAGCAATGGACAGGGCAATGAGCAGTTCTTC	CASNGQGNEQFF
TRBV10-3	TRBJ2-2	TRBD1	once	TGTGCCATCAGTCCGAACCACCGGGACAGAGAGGCCGGGGAGCTGTTTTTT	CAISPNHRDREAGELFF